Described below is a single TCR beta chain sequence and its context. A much larger clone sits a single nucleotide away, making a read error possible. Deletions cut 3 bases from V and 2 bases from J, with 13 bases between. The CDR3 spans 14 residues. The germline CDR1 and CDR2 sequences are DFQATT and SNEGSKA (reference sequence). The data were obtained in a study of T-cell reconstitution after alpha-beta-depleted transplantation in children. The library targeted TCRbeta and was prepared with unique molecular identifiers. TCRdb used MiXCR to reprocess the PCR reads, holding one entry per CDR3 protein. The data hold some 600,000 distinct CDR3 sequences, with roughly 17% observed a single time.

Source: PBMCs from the stem cell graft donor, taken from the stem cell graft. V and J are TRBV20-1 and TRBJ2-5; D is uncertain. The sequence derives from a human donor who donated a stem cell graft to a child with acute myeloid leukemia. In DNA form, the CDR3 reads TGCAGTGCTAGTCGGGTGGTGGTACAAGAGACCCAGTACTTC. Its translation: CSASRVVVQETQYF.